This T cell receptor beta chain was captured by sequencing in a study of OX40 agonist ivuxolimab in advanced cancers. TCRdb's table, derived via immunoSEQ multiplex PCR, lists solely in-frame clones and lacks some. This sample carries roughly 140,000 clones, roughly 94% of them seen once, and the ten largest clones take just over 0.3%. V was pared by 4 bases and J by 4 bases, with 8 bases of the junction left unmatched. Per the germline V gene, CDR1 is MNHEY and CDR2 is SMNVEV (reference sequence). CDR3 length equals 16 residues. The sample consisted of CD4+ or CD8+ T cells sorted from blood, taken in a trial of the OX40 agonist ivuxolimab. The clonotype was recovered from an adult with an advanced solid tumor such as melanoma, head and neck, liver or kidney cancer. The chain carries TRBV27 and TRBJ2-5, with TRBD2 identical over 11 bases. The CDR3 sequence: CASSSPIAGGGETQYF. CDR3 DNA: TGTGCCAGCAGTTCACCAATAGCGGGAGGGGGAGAGACCCAGTACTTC.